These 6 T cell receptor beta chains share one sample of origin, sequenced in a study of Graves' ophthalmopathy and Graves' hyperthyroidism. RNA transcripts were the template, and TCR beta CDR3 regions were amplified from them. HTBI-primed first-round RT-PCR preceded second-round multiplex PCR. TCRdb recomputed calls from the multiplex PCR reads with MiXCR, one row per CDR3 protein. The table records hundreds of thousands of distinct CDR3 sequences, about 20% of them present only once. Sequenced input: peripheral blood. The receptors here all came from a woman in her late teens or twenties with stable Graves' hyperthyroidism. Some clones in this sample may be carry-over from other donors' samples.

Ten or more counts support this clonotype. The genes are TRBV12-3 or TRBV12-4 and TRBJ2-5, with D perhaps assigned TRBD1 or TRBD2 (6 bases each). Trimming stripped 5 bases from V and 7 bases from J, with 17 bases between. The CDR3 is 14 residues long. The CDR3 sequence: CASSPSRGRGTQYF. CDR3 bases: TGTGCCAGCAGTCCCTCGCGGGGCAGGGGGACCCAGTACTTC.

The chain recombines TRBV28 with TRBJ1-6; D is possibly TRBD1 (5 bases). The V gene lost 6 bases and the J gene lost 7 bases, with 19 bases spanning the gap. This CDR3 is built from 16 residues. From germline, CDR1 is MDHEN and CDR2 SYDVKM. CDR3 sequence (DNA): TGTGCCAGCAGCTCGGGGGGACTCGTCGGGAATTCACCCCTCCACTTT. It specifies CASSSGGLVGNSPLHF. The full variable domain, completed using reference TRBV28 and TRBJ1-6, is DVKVTQSSRYLVKRTGEKVFLECVQDMDHENMFWYRQDPGLGLRLIYFSYDVKMKEKGDIPEGYSVSREKKERFSLILESASTNQTSMYLCASSSGGLVGNSPLHFGNGTRLTVT.

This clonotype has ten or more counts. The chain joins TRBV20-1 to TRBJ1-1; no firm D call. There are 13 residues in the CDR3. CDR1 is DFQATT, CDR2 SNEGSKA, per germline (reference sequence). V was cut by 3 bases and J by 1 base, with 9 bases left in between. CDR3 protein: CSASRPANTEAFF. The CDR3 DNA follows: TGCAGTGCTAGCCGGCCAGCGAACACTGAAGCTTTCTTT.

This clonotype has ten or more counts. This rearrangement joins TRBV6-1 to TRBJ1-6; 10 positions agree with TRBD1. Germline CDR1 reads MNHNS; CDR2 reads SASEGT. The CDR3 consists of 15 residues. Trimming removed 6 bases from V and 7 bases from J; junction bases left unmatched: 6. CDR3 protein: CASRQPGQGNSPLHF. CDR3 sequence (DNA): TGTGCCAGCAGACAACCGGGACAGGGGAATTCACCCCTCCACTTT.

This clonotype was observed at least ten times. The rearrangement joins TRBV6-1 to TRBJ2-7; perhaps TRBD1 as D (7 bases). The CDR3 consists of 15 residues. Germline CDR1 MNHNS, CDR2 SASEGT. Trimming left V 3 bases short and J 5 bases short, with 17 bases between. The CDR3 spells CASSENRGDRDEQYF. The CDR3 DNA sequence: TGTGCCAGCAGTGAGAATCGCGGGGACAGAGACGAGCAGTACTTC.

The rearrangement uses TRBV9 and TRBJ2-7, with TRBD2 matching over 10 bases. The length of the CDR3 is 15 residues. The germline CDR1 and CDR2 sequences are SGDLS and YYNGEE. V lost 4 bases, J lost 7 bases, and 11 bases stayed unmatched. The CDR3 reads CASSRAGGPTGEQYF. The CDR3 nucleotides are TGTGCCAGCAGCCGAGCGGGGGGGCCGACGGGGGAGCAGTACTTC. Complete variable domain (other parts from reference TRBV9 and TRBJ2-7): DSGVTQTPKHLITATGQRVTLRCSPRSGDLSVYWYQQSLDQGLQFLIQYYNGEERAKGNILERFSAQQFPDLHSELNLSSLELGDSALYFCASSRAGGPTGEQYFGPGTRLTVT.